These 16 T cell receptor beta chains share one sample of origin, sequenced in a study of metastatic and nonmetastatic thyroid tumors. TCRdb ran MiXCR on the PCR reads. This table has approximately 25,000 clones, 20% to 25% appearing once. No treatment had been given to any patient before thyroid surgery. The sample comprised blood. These receptors all come from a male donor with papillary thyroid cancer or a benign thyroid nodule (not recorded which). Some clones in this sample may be carry-over from other donors' samples.

A note on this clone: It may be a read error: a sequence one base away is much more abundant. The sample carries other DNA sequences with the same CDR3. As DNA, the CDR3 is TGCGCCAGCAGCCCACAGGGGCCGGGGGAGACCCAGTACTTC. Translating gives CASSPQGPGETQYF. The chain is built from TRBV7-9 and TRBJ2-5; 7 bases are a match to TRBD1. The germline V gene has CDR1 SEHNR and CDR2 FQNEAQ (reference sequence). The CDR3 length is 14 residues.

The table lists this clone with many counts. In DNA, the CDR3 is TGCGCCAGCAGGGCCCCCGGGGCAGATACGCAGTATTTT. This sequence encodes CASRAPGADTQYF. The chain uses TRBV4-1 and TRBJ2-3; D might be TRBD2 (5 bases). V was shortened by 6 bases and J by 4 bases, with 11 bases between the two germline ends. CDR1 and CDR2 (germline): MGHRA, YSYEKL. The CDR3 totals 13 residues.

This clone was observed many times. The chain combines TRBV19 with TRBJ2-7; perhaps TRBD1 as D (6 bases). V was cut by 4 bases and J by 3 bases, with 13 bases left in between. The CDR3 totals 14 residues. Germline V CDR1 and CDR2: LNHDA, SQIVND (reference sequence). The CDR3 region is CASSKLGGYYEQYF. CDR3 bases: TGTGCCAGTAGTAAACTAGGGGGTTACTACGAGCAGTACTTC.

Ten or more counts support this clone. This chain uses TRBV15 with TRBJ2-5, with 12 bases matching TRBD2. Germline trimming cut 0 bases from V and 1 base from J; bases unmatched to any gene: 6. The V gene's germline CDR1 is LNHNV and CDR2 YYDKDF (reference sequence). This CDR3 spans 18 amino acids. CDR3 region: CATSRDPRLAGVQETQYF. CDR3 DNA: TGTGCCACCAGCAGAGACCCCCGACTAGCGGGGGTCCAAGAGACCCAGTACTTC. Filled out from reference TRBV15 and TRBJ2-5, the complete variable domain reads DAMVIQNPRYQVTQFGKPVTLSCSQTLNHNVMYWYQQKSSQAPKLLFHYYDKDFNNEADTPDNFQSRRPNTSFCFLDIRSPGLGDTAMYLCATSRDPRLAGVQETQYFGPGTRLLVL.

This clone has ten or more counts. The chain recombines TRBV20-1 with TRBJ1-1, with D tentatively TRBD1 (5 bases). V was cut by 1 base and J by 3 bases, with 9 bases left in between. Germline assignment: CDR1 DFQATT and CDR2 SNEGSKA (reference sequence). This CDR3 contains 13 residues. CDR3: CSARGRVDTEAFF. The CDR3 DNA follows: TGCAGTGCTAGAGGCAGGGTTGACACTGAAGCTTTCTTT.

There are many counts of this clone. The chain links TRBV7-2 to TRBJ1-5; D may be TRBD1 (6 bases). Germline V gene data show CDR1 as SGHTA and CDR2 as FQGNSA. The CDR3 sequence is 19 residues long. V was clipped by 5 bases and J by 5 bases, with 28 bases between them. CDR3 sequence reads: CASSTHGGGVDLGHQPQHF. As DNA, the CDR3 is TGTGCCAGCAGCACCCACGGGGGGGGCGTAGATCTGGGGCATCAGCCCCAGCATTTT.

This sequence joins TRBV20-1 and TRBJ2-7; D may be TRBD1 (6 bases). V dropped 6 bases and J dropped 2 bases, with 11 bases sitting between them. Germline V gene sequence: CDR1 DFQATT, CDR2 SNEGSKA (reference sequence). The CDR3 totals 12 residues. CDR3 in amino acids: CSALGQTYEQYF. CDR3 nucleotide sequence: TGCAGTGCACTAGGACAGACCTACGAGCAGTACTTC.

This clone was recorded a few times. Being one base from a much bigger clone, this may be a read error. Without the conserved terminal phenylalanine or tryptophan, this CDR3 likely stems from a read error. The rearrangement uses TRBV9 and TRBJ2-6; D gene ambiguous. CDR1 is SGDLS, CDR2 YYNGEE, per germline. Trimming removed 5 bases at V and 0 bases at J, with 6 bases between. This CDR3 region has 14 residues. CDR3 nucleotides: TGTGCCAGCAGTCTGTACTCTGGGGCCAACGTCCTGACTTCC. Protein sequence: CASSLYSGANVLTS.

Points on this clone: At one of its ends the junction is not consistent with the germline gene, which may arise from a read error. J is TRBJ1-2 and V is TRBV5-1, with D possibly being TRBD1 (6 bases). The CDR3 totals 15 residues. Germline values: CDR1 SGHRS, CDR2 YFSETQ. CDR3 sequence (DNA): TGCCCCAGCAGCTTCGCTGCGTCGGGGGCGCATGGCTACACCTTC. It is translated as CPSSFAASGAHGYTF. Looking up the rest from reference TRBV5-1 and TRBJ1-2 gives the full variable domain: KAGVTQTPRYLIKTRGQQVTLSCSPISGHRSVSWYQQTPGQGLQFLFEYFSETQRNKGNFPGRFSGRQFSNSRSEMNVSTLELGDSALYLCPSSFAASGAHGYTFGSGTRLTVV.

Worth noting for this clone: A much larger clone lies a single base off, so this may be a read error. V gene TRBV5-1 combines with J gene TRBJ2-3; D is ambiguous. There are 14 residues in the CDR3. Germline assignment: CDR1 SGHRS and CDR2 YFSETQ. With 8 bases removed from V and 1 base from J, the gap between germline ends came to 14 bases. The CDR3: CARRGLPGTDTQYF. As DNA, the CDR3 is TGCGCCAGGAGAGGTCTCCCAGGCACAGATACGCAGTATTTT.

The chain has TRBV19 and TRBJ1-3; possible D gene TRBD1, 5 bases. In germline, CDR1 is LNHDA, CDR2 SQIVND (reference sequence). The germline V and J ends were trimmed by 2 bases and 10 bases, with 24 bases remaining between them. CDR3 size: 17 residues. The CDR3 DNA reads TGTGCCAGTAGTATAATGCTGATGGGGCGCGCTGAGGATACCATATATTTT. Translation: CASSIMLMGRAEDTIYF.

The sample holds many counts of this clone. V usage is TRBV11-3 and J usage is TRBJ1-1; possibly TRBD1 for D (5 bases). The germline gives CDR1 SGHNT, CDR2 YENEEA. V was clipped by 5 bases and J by 1 base, with 8 bases between them. The CDR3 is made up of 13 amino acids. The CDR3 reads CASSPTENTEAFF. DNA of the CDR3: TGTGCCAGCAGCCCGACAGAGAACACTGAAGCTTTCTTT.

Ten or more counts support this clone. This rearrangement joins TRBV6-4 to TRBJ1-2; 8 bases map to TRBD1. The length of the CDR3 is 15 residues. Losses at the gene ends were 3 bases for V and 4 bases for J; bases not matched to a gene: 7. The germline V gene encodes CDR1 MRHNA and CDR2 SNTAGT. CDR3 residues: CASSETGQGSYGYTF. DNA for the CDR3: TGTGCCAGCAGTGAGACCGGACAGGGAAGCTATGGCTACACCTTC.

In its sample, this clone was seen a few times. CDR3 coding DNA: TGTGCCAGCGGAGCCAGTACACACTACGAGCAGTACTTC. Translated: CASGASTHYEQYF. The chain has TRBV28 and TRBJ2-7, with D hard to call. From germline, CDR1 is MDHEN and CDR2 SYDVKM. This CDR3 comprises 13 residues. Trimming shortened V by 8 bases and J by 3 bases, and 14 bases separated the two germline ends. The full variable domain, rest sourced from reference TRBV28 and TRBJ2-7, is DVKVTQSSRYLVKRTGEKVFLECVQDMDHENMFWYRQDPGLGLRLIYFSYDVKMKEKGDIPEGYSVSREKKERFSLILESASTNQTSMYLCASGASTHYEQYFGPGTRLTVT.

This clone was observed at least ten times. The chain couples TRBV5-1 to TRBJ1-3; D gene uncertain. CDR3 length equals 14 residues. Trimming stripped 0 bases from V and 0 bases from J, with 4 bases between. CDR1 is SGHRS, CDR2 YFSETQ, per germline. This chain's CDR3 is CASSLVSSGNTIYF. The DNA for the CDR3 is TGCGCCAGCAGCTTGGTTAGCTCTGGAAACACCATATATTTT.

In this sample, this clone turned up many times. A read error may be the cause here, since a much bigger clone is one base away. The chain is built from TRBV7-3 and TRBJ2-1; perhaps D is TRBD1 or TRBD2 (5 bases each). The length of the CDR3 is 13 residues. The V end was cut by 2 bases, the J end by 9 bases, with 11 bases between. Per the germline V gene, CDR1 is SGHTA and CDR2 is FQGTGA. The CDR3 is CASSLAPRGEQFF. The CDR3 DNA is TGTGCCAGCAGCTTAGCCCCGAGGGGTGAGCAGTTCTTC. The full variable domain, with the rest looked up from reference TRBV7-3 and TRBJ2-1, is GAGVSQTPSNKVTEKGKYVELRCDPISGHTALYWYRQSLGQGPEFLIYFQGTGAADDSGLPNDRFFAVRPEGSVSTLKIQRTERGDSAVYLCASSLAPRGEQFFGPGTRLTVL.